This passage covers 32 T cell receptor beta chains from one sample sequenced in a study of T cells in Graves' hyperthyroidism and ophthalmopathy. TCR beta CDR3 regions were amplified from RNA transcripts. When the TCR CDR3 underwent first-round RT-PCR, the HTBI primer set was used. Via MiXCR, TCRdb re-called the multiplex PCR reads, giving one row per CDR3 protein. This sample has around 580,000 distinct CDR3 sequences, with about half found just once. Sequencing was carried out using peripheral blood or thyroid tissue (not recorded which). All receptors come from a woman aged 18-35 years with Graves' hyperthyroidism.

This clonotype was seen repeatedly, ten times or more. The rearrangement uses TRBV20-1 and TRBJ2-7; D is possibly TRBD1 (6 bases). This CDR3 is built from 15 residues. V lost 0 bases to trimming and J lost 2 bases, with 14 bases between them. Per germline, CDR1 DFQATT and CDR2 SNEGSKA (reference sequence). The DNA of the CDR3 is TGCAGTGCTAGAGAAGGGGGAGCTCTCGCCTACGAGCAGTACTTC. Its protein product is CSAREGGALAYEQYF.

This clonotype was recorded many times. The V and J genes are TRBV5-1 and TRBJ1-1, with 8 bases fitting TRBD1. Germline CDR1 reads SGHRS; CDR2 reads YFSETQ. V lost 4 bases, J lost 4 bases, and 6 bases stayed unmatched. This CDR3 comprises 14 residues. CDR3 bases: TGCGCCAGCAGCAGGACAGGGATAGGCACTGAAGCTTTCTTT. This gives the protein CASSRTGIGTEAFF.

Of note for this clonotype: A much bigger clone sits one base away, suggesting this may be a read error. The rearrangement links TRBV4-1 to TRBJ1-6; 8 positions agree with TRBD1. CDR1 is MGHRA, CDR2 YSYEKL, per germline. Trimming removed 1 base from V and 6 bases from J; junction bases left unmatched: 5. The CDR3 spans 16 residues. Written as DNA, the CDR3 is TGCGCCAGCAGCCAAGCCCGACAGGGGATTAATTCACCCCTCCACTTT. Protein sequence: CASSQARQGINSPLHF.

This clonotype was seen many times. The chain uses TRBV6-5 and TRBJ1-2, with TRBD1 matching 8 bases. The germline gives CDR1 MNHEY, CDR2 SVGAGI. The ends lost 6 bases at V and 5 bases at J; junction bases unmatched: 8. This CDR3 region has 14 residues. CDR3 coding DNA: TGTGCCAGCAGCCCGGACAGGGCGAGATATGGCTACACCTTC. It codes for CASSPDRARYGYTF.

As for this clonotype: One base away lies a much larger clone, so this may be a sequencing read error. The rearrangement uses TRBV6-1 and TRBJ1-6; D ambiguous. Germline values: CDR1 MNHNS, CDR2 SASEGT. V lost 5 bases to trimming and J lost 7 bases, with 9 bases between them. The CDR3 is made up of 13 amino acids. The CDR3 nucleotides read TGTGCCAGCAGTTACGGGAAGAATTCACCCCTCCACTTT. Translation gives CASSYGKNSPLHF.

The rearrangement joins TRBV29-1 to TRBJ1-1, with D hard to call. V was trimmed by 8 bases and J by 6 bases, leaving 16 bases between them. Germline values: CDR1 SQVTM, CDR2 ANQGSEA. CDR3 length: 12 amino acids. The chain's CDR3 is CSTYGEVPEAFF. In DNA, the CDR3 is TGCAGCACCTACGGCGAGGTTCCTGAAGCTTTCTTT.

This clonotype appeared many times. The V and J genes are TRBV10-3 and TRBJ2-7, with TRBD2 identical over 7 bases. Germline-derived CDR1 and CDR2 are ENHRY and SYGVKD. The CDR3 loop spans 14 amino acids. V lost 4 bases and J lost 5; bases outside the gene matches: 8. CDR3 in amino acids: CAISVGGGTNEQYF. The CDR3 DNA follows: TGTGCCATCAGTGTGGGCGGGGGAACTAACGAGCAGTACTTC.

V gene TRBV12-3 or TRBV12-4 combines with J gene TRBJ1-1, with 8 nucleotides matching TRBD1. The CDR3 is 13 amino acids. Trimming cost V 6 bases and J 3 bases; bases outside gene matches: 3. CDR3 loop: CASRMDRDTEAFF. DNA for the CDR3: TGTGCCAGCAGGATGGACAGGGACACTGAAGCTTTCTTT.

This clonotype was found once. The chain joins TRBV10-3 to TRBJ1-2, with 7 bases matching TRBD1. The V segment lost 4 bases and the J segment 5 bases; nucleotides outside the gene matches: 10. The CDR3 is made up of 15 amino acids. Germline V gene lookup returns CDR1 ENHRY and CDR2 SYGVKD. The CDR3 sequence is CAISARRDRGYGYTF. In nucleotides, the CDR3 is TGTGCCATCAGTGCTAGACGGGACAGAGGTTATGGCTACACCTTC.

The chain recombines TRBV12-3 or TRBV12-4 with TRBJ1-5; D remains unclear. This CDR3 is built from 13 residues. Trimming removed 3 bases at V and 5 bases at J, with 8 bases between. The CDR3 spells CASSLGSYQPQHF. The CDR3 DNA is TGTGCCAGCAGTTTGGGGTCCTATCAGCCCCAGCATTTT.

A few counts support this clonotype. The J gene is TRBJ2-5, the V gene TRBV2; TRBD1 matches at 7 bases. The V gene end was trimmed by 7 bases and the J gene end by 9 bases; junction bases not matched to a gene: 14. CDR3 length: 14 residues. Germline values: CDR1 SNHLY, CDR2 FYNNEI. This chain's CDR3 is CASTRDSPNQPQYF. For the CDR3, the DNA is TGTGCCAGCACCCGGGACAGCCCCAATCAGCCCCAGTACTTC.

This clonotype was counted at least ten times. This chain joins TRBV18 and TRBJ1-1; no definite D call. V was pared by 7 bases and J by 5 bases, with 14 bases between. The CDR3 totals 13 residues. CDR1 KGHSH and CDR2 LQKENI come from the germline V gene. CDR3 residues: CASFPGWETEAFF. The CDR3 region has the DNA TGTGCCAGCTTTCCTGGTTGGGAGACTGAAGCTTTCTTT.

As concerns this clonotype: One junction end does not reproduce the germline sequence, and a read error may be involved. The chain combines TRBV7-6 with TRBJ2-6, with D possibly TRBD1 on 6 matching bases. CDR3 length: 16 residues. Germline V CDR1 and CDR2: SGHVS, FNYEAQ. As DNA, the CDR3 is TGTGCCAGCAGCTTATACCCACACGAGGGGGACAACGTCCTGACTTTC. It translates to CASSLYPHEGDNVLTF.

V is TRBV19 and J is TRBJ2-7; 7 positions match TRBD2. The CDR3 is 16 amino acids. The germline V gene encodes CDR1 LNHDA and CDR2 SQIVND (reference sequence). V shed 5 bases, J shed 3 bases, and the junction held 13 bases outside the gene matches. CDR3 in DNA: TGTGCCAGTAGTCCTAACGTGGGCGGGAGTAACTACGAGCAGTACTTC. This translates into CASSPNVGGSNYEQYF.

This clonotype was observed many times. V usage is TRBV5-6 and J usage is TRBJ2-7; 14 bases are shared with TRBD2. From germline, CDR1 is SGHDT and CDR2 YYEEEE. The V segment lost 4 bases and the J segment 9 bases; nucleotides outside the gene matches: 9. The CDR3 runs 15 residues. CDR3 loop: CASSIGLAGGIGQYF. The CDR3 coding sequence is TGTGCCAGCAGCATTGGACTAGCGGGGGGCATCGGGCAGTACTTC.

This clonotype has more than one count but fewer than ten. The chain recombines TRBV25-1 with TRBJ1-5, with D perhaps matching TRBD1 (6 bases). The CDR3 sequence is 19 residues long. V was pared by 8 bases and J by 1 base, with 27 bases between. Germline lookup yields CDR1 MGHDK and CDR2 SYGVNS. This CDR3 reads CASSRETGTWSGSNQPQHF. DNA of the CDR3: TGTGCCAGCTCGCGAGAAACCGGGACATGGTCAGGGAGCAATCAGCCCCAGCATTTT.

This clonotype has a count of ten or more. The rearrangement joins TRBV9 to TRBJ2-2; D may be TRBD2 (6 bases). The length of the CDR3 is 15 residues. V dropped 0 bases and J dropped 2 bases, with 8 bases sitting between them. CDR1 SGDLS and CDR2 YYNGEE come from the germline V gene. This CDR3 reads CASSVDGGNTGELFF. Here the CDR3 DNA reads TGTGCCAGCAGCGTAGACGGGGGTAACACCGGGGAGCTGTTTTTT.

The V and J genes are TRBV20-1 and TRBJ1-6; 7 positions match TRBD1. CDR1 DFQATT and CDR2 SNEGSKA come from the germline V gene (reference sequence). The CDR3 extends over 16 amino acids. Trimming at V came to 5 bases and at J to 3 bases, leaving 10 bases not matched to a gene. This CDR3 is CSAPERTGYYNSPLHF. DNA for the CDR3: TGCAGTGCTCCCGAGAGGACAGGTTACTATAATTCACCCCTCCACTTT.

Ten or more counts support this clonotype. CDR3 sequence (DNA): TGTGCCAGCAGTTTATGGGGGGTCACTGGGGCCAACGTCCTGACTTTC. Its protein product is CASSLWGVTGANVLTF. The genes are TRBV28 and TRBJ2-6; D may be TRBD1 or TRBD2 (5 bases each). CDR1 is MDHEN and CDR2 is SYDVKM in the germline V gene. V shed 0 bases and J shed 2 bases, with 8 bases lying between them. The CDR3 runs 16 residues. The full variable domain, its missing parts supplied by reference TRBV28 and TRBJ2-6, is DVKVTQSSRYLVKRTGEKVFLECVQDMDHENMFWYRQDPGLGLRLIYFSYDVKMKEKGDIPEGYSVSREKKERFSLILESASTNQTSMYLCASSLWGVTGANVLTFGAGSRLTVL.

The J gene is TRBJ2-7, the V gene TRBV7-6; D could derive from TRBD1 or TRBD2 (5 bases each). The V end was cut by 1 base, the J end by 5 bases, with 15 bases between. The CDR3 consists of 15 residues. Germline loops: CDR1 SGHVS, CDR2 FNYEAQ. Here the CDR3 reads CASSLEGRGVNEQYF. For the CDR3, the DNA is TGTGCCAGCAGCTTAGAGGGAAGGGGAGTGAACGAGCAGTACTTC.

This clonotype was detected ten times or more. This chain uses TRBV12-3 or TRBV12-4 with TRBJ2-5; D might be TRBD1 (5 bases). This CDR3 has 13 amino acids. The V gene lost 6 bases and the J gene lost 4 bases, with 12 bases spanning the gap. CDR3 DNA sequence: TGTGCCAGCAGCAAGGACACAGGAGAGACCCAGTACTTC. The encoded protein is CASSKDTGETQYF.

The chain couples TRBV2 to TRBJ2-5; D is ambiguous. Trimming removed 6 bases at V and 9 bases at J, with 17 bases between. The germline V gene has CDR1 SNHLY and CDR2 FYNNEI. CDR3 length equals 13 residues. The CDR3 protein is CASSHLGLQPQYF. In DNA, the CDR3 is TGTGCCAGCAGCCATCTCGGGTTACAGCCCCAGTACTTC.

This clonotype was counted many times. The rearrangement uses TRBV7-6 and TRBJ2-1, with TRBD2 identical over 14 bases. The germline CDR1 and CDR2 sequences are SGHVS and FNYEAQ. The CDR3 is made up of 16 amino acids. Losses at the gene ends were 5 bases for V and 10 bases for J; bases not matched to a gene: 10. The CDR3 coding sequence is TGTGCCAGCAGCCTGGCGACTAGCGGGAGGGCCGGCGAGCAGTTCTTC. Amino acids: CASSLATSGRAGEQFF.

V is TRBV24-1 and J is TRBJ1-2; D might be TRBD1 (6 bases). This CDR3 has 11 amino acids. The ends were cut back, 11 bases at V and 4 bases at J, with 10 bases in the middle. CDR1 is KGHDR and CDR2 is SFDVKD in the germline V gene. The CDR3, as DNA: TGTGCCAATCAGGACAGCTATGGCTACACCTTC. It specifies CANQDSYGYTF.

In this sample, this clonotype turned up once. Written as DNA, the CDR3 is TGCAGCCCCCGGACAGGGAGAGAGACCCAGTACTTC. It specifies CSPRTGRETQYF. The chain joins TRBV29-1 to TRBJ2-5; 8 bases are shared with TRBD1. The V gene's germline CDR1 is SQVTM and CDR2 ANQGSEA. The J segment lost 4 bases and the V segment lost 8 bases, leaving 6 bases of the junction unmatched. The CDR3 covers 12 residues.

This clonotype was counted at least ten times. The chain combines TRBV7-8 with TRBJ2-7; weak D call: TRBD2 (5 bases). CDR1 SGHVS and CDR2 FQNEAQ come from the germline V gene. The V gene lost 4 bases and the J gene lost 4 bases, with 11 bases spanning the gap. This CDR3 is 13 amino acids long. Written as DNA, the CDR3 is TGTGCCAGCAGCTCCGGGGAAACGTACGAGCAGTACTTC. Translating gives CASSSGETYEQYF.

Concerning this clonotype: A read error may explain this, as a much larger clone is one base away. The chain couples TRBV19 to TRBJ1-3; D is uncertain. This CDR3 is 15 amino acids long. From germline, CDR1 is LNHDA and CDR2 SQIVND (reference sequence). V was clipped by 3 bases and J by 2 bases, with 11 bases between them. The CDR3 protein is CASSISDFTGNTIYF. CDR3 in DNA: TGTGCCAGTAGTATCTCAGACTTCACTGGAAACACCATATATTTT.

The genes are TRBV29-1 and TRBJ2-7; D unresolved. This CDR3 comprises 9 residues. CDR1 is SQVTM and CDR2 is ANQGSEA in the germline V gene. V was pared by 3 bases and J by 9 bases, with 6 bases between. CDR3 nucleotide sequence: TGCAGCGTTGATGGCGGGCAGTACTTC. Translated: CSVDGGQYF.

This clonotype was picked up many times. The rearrangement joins TRBV29-1 to TRBJ2-5, with 10 bases that match TRBD1. There are 13 residues in the CDR3. Germline loops: CDR1 SQVTM, CDR2 ANQGSEA. With 7 bases clipped from V and 5 bases from J, the junction kept 7 bases outside the gene matches. CDR3 region: CSAGTGAWETQYF. CDR3 sequence (DNA): TGCAGCGCCGGGACAGGGGCATGGGAGACCCAGTACTTC.

This clonotype was counted at least ten times. The V gene is TRBV5-1, the J gene TRBJ2-7; tentative D call: TRBD1 (7 bases). V was clipped by 4 bases and J by 6 bases, with 11 bases between them. The CDR3 is 12 amino acids. Germline-derived CDR1 and CDR2 are SGHRS and YFSETQ. The DNA for the CDR3 is TGCGCCAGCAGCCCCCAGGGGGGCGAGCAGTACTTC. This gives the protein CASSPQGGEQYF.

This clonotype was detected only a few times. The rearrangement links TRBV27 to TRBJ1-1, with 8 bases that match TRBD1. Germline CDR1 and CDR2: MNHEY and SMNVEV (reference sequence). The ends lost 1 base at V and 8 bases at J; junction bases unmatched: 3. This CDR3 contains 13 residues. Here the CDR3 DNA reads TGTGCCAGCAGTTTATTCCACAGGGGGGAAGCTTTCTTT. Translating it yields CASSLFHRGEAFF.

This clonotype was counted at least ten times. CDR3 region: CASINRGMNTEAFF. The CDR3 bases are TGTGCCAGTATAAATCGGGGGATGAACACTGAAGCTTTCTTT. The chain carries TRBV19 and TRBJ1-1; a weak D match, TRBD1 (5 bases). CDR3 length equals 14 residues. Germline-derived CDR1 and CDR2 are LNHDA and SQIVND (reference sequence). V was clipped by 7 bases and J by 0 bases, with 12 bases between them.